This TCR beta chain comes out of a study of shared clonotypes between healthy human individuals. Overall study: Aged between 18 and 49, the donors were a couple of women and three men. Every donor yielded three CD4 naive, three CD4 memory, two CD8 naive and one CD8 memory plate. Study-wide findings and caveats: Tissues were not sampled, only blood, and their repertoires likely differ. Generally, naive subsets (rather than memory subsets) showed larger estimated richness.

The repertoire was sequenced with immunoSEQ multiplex PCR; TCRdb's copy has only in-frame clones and lacks some. The table has about 120,000 clones, roughly 70% seen once; the top ten hold roughly 24%. Comment on this clone: The antigen remains unidentified.

V was trimmed by 5 bases and J by 5 bases, leaving 6 bases between them. Germline CDR1 PRHDT, CDR2 FYEKMQ (reference sequence). The CDR3 sequence is 12 residues long. The sequencing sample was made of memory CD8+ T cells sorted from blood. Subset described: CD45RO+ cells pooled with CCR7-negative TemRA cells. The chain recombines TRBV13 with TRBJ2-2, with D hard to call. The TCR comes from a woman in her twenties or thirties in good health. The CDR3 spells CASSIRTGELFF. In nucleotides, the CDR3 is TGTGCCAGCAGCATAAGGACCGGGGAGCTGTTTTTT.